In its sample, the clone carrying this T cell receptor (beta chain) was seen a few times. Its antigen is not identified. The data derive from a study of breast tumors, draining lymph nodes, adjacent tissues. Axillary draining lymph nodes of breast cancer patients supplied the node samples. This CDR3 contains 15 residues. V lost 5 bases and J lost 7; bases outside the gene matches: 7. Germline V gene sequence: CDR1 MNHEY, CDR2 SVGAGI. Study-wide findings and caveats: Tumor TCR diversity was below lymph nodes but above nontumor tissue.

In TCRdb, the multiplex PCR reads were re-called with MiXCR into one record per CDR3 protein. The table records 150,000 to 200,000 distinct CDR3 sequences, 25% to 40% of them present only once. This TCR came from a female donor with breast cancer. Some clones in this sample may be carry-over from other donors' samples. Sequenced input: axillary lymph node tissue. The chain uses TRBV6-5 and TRBJ2-5; TRBD2 agrees at 13 bases. This CDR3 is CASSHGTSGTGTQYF. Here the CDR3 DNA reads TGTGCCAGCAGTCACGGGACTAGCGGGACAGGGACCCAGTACTTC.